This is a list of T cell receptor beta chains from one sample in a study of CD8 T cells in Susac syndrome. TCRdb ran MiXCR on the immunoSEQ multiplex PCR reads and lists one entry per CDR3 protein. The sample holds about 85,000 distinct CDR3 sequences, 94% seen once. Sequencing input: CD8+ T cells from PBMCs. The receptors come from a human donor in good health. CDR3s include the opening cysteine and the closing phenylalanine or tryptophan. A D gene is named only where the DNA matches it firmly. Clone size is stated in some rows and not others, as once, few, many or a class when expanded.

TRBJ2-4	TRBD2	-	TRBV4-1	CASSQDRIASGLAKNIQYF	TGCGCCAGCAGCCAAGATCGGATCGCTAGCGGACTAGCCAAAAACATTCAGTACTTC
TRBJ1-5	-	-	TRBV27	CASSYVYNQPQHF	TGTGCCAGCAGTTACGTCTACAATCAGCCCCAGCATTTT
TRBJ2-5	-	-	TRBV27	CASSLLGPREGETQYF	TGTGCCAGCAGTTTATTGGGGCCACGGGAAGGAGAGACCCAGTACTTC
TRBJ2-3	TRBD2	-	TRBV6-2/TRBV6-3	CASSYPGLAGGTDTQYF	TGTGCCAGCAGTTACCCCGGACTAGCGGGGGGCACAGATACGCAGTATTTT
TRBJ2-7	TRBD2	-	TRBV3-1	CASSQTGLAGLYEQYF	TGTGCCAGCAGCCAAACGGGACTAGCGGGCCTCTACGAGCAGTACTTC
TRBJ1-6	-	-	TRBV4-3	CASSQDRDSYNSPLHF	TGCGCCAGCAGCCAAGACCGGGACTCCTATAATTCACCCCTCCACTTT
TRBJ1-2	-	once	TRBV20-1	CSAREWDEGAYGYTF	TGCAGTGCTAGAGAGTGGGACGAGGGCGCTTATGGCTACACCTTC
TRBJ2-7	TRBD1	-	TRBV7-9	CASSPTGVPYEQYF	TGTGCCAGCAGCCCGACAGGGGTACCCTACGAGCAGTACTTC
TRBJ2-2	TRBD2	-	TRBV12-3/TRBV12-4	CASSGARGLSAGELFF	TGTGCCAGCAGCGGGGCGCGGGGGTTGTCCGCCGGGGAGCTGTTTTTT
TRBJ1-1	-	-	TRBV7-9	CASSLGERVGAFF	TGTGCCAGCAGCTTAGGCGAAAGGGTGGGAGCTTTCTTT
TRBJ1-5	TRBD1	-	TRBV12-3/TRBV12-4	CASRQGASNQPQHF	TGTGCCAGCAGGCAGGGGGCTTCCAATCAGCCCCAGCATTTT